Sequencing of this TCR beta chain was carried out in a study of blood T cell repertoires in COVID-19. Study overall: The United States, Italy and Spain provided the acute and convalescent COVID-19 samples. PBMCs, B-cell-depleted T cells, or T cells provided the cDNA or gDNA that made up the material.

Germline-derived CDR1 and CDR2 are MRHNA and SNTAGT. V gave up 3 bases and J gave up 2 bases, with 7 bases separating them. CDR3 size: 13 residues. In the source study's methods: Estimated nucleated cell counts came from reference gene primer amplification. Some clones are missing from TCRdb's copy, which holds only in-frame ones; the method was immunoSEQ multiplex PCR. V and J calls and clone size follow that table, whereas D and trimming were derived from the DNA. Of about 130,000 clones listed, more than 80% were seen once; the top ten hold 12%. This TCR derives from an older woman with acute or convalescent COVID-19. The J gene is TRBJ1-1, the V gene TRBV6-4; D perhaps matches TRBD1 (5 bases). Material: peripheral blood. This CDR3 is CASSEQVNTEAFF. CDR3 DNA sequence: TGTGCCAGCAGTGAACAGGTAAACACTGAAGCTTTCTTT.